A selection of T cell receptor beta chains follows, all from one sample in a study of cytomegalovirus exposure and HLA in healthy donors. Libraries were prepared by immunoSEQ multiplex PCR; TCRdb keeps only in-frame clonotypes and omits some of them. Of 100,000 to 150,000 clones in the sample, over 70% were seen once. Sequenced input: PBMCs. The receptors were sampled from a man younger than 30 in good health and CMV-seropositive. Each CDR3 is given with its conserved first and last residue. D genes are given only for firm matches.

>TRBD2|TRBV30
CAWSVGSGEETQYF
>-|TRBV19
CASSARSSYNSPLHF
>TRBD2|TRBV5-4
CASTRGLAGADRRNEQFF
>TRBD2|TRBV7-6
CASSLAGGRAISTDTQYF
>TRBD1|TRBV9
CASSVGTADTEAFF
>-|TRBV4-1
CASSQDHHIGSSPLHF
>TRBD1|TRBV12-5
CASGLGDRNYNEKLFF
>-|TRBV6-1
CASSELQNNSPLHF
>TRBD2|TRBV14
CASAIRREGNTDTQYF
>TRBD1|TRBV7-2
CASSPQGRNLYGYTF
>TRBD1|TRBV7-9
CASSLNLGTEIYEQYF
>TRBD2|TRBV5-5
CASSFFLAGDNEQFF
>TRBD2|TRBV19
CASSIPSGSGRDTQYF
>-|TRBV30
CAWRPINYGYTF
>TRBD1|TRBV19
CASSIRQGSGETQYF
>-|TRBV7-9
CASSLNFGTGTYEQYF
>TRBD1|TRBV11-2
CASSSQTGWGNTIYF
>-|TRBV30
CAWKASGAGSPLHF
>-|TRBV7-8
CASSSGAEGPDTQYF
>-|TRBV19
CASSTRGGVGQPQHF
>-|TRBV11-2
CASSLGQNTEAFF
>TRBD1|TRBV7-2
CASSLSRQGHEQYF
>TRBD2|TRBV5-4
CATSSGGATGELFF
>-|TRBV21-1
CASSNTNNPTGPWSYEQYF
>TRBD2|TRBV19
CASISPRGSNEQFF
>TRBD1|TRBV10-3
CAIRPKPGTGRDTQYF
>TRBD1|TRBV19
CASRPLGDRGTEAFF
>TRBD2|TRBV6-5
CASSWASGRTDTQYF
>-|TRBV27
CASSLREAYEQYF
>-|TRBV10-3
CAISVGQGGYTF
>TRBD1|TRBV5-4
CASSRGQTGGRDEQFF
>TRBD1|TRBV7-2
CASSLTGDNSPLHF
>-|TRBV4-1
CASSSRNGGSGANVLTF
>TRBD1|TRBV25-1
CASRGQGIYEQYF
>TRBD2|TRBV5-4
CASSSGQLAGLGDTQYF
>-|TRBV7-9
CSSSLGSGNRDADTQYF
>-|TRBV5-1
CASSLGREDYGYTF
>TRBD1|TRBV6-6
CASSRQGETQYF
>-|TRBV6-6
CASLVAPDTQYF
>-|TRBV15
CATSSVGGQPQHF
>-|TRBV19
CASSIVSQGSEKLFF
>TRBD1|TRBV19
CASQRTGYYEQYF
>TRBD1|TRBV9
CASNNLTGTGRTEAFF
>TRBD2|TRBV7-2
CASSRSSGRSQETQYF
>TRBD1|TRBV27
CASSVQGGFTEAFF
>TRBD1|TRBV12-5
CASGLGQGDGYTF
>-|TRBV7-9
CATSLGLSGNTIYF
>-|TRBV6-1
CASSAQDLRDTEAFF